This entry concerns a single T cell receptor (beta chain). Trimming pared 8 bases from V and 1 base from J, leaving 8 bases between. The CDR3 sequence is 11 residues long. CDR1 is SQVTM and CDR2 is ANQGSEA in the germline V gene. Primed by a sample-barcoded 5' primer and a J-beta primer mix, a second PCR proceeded for 7 to 11 cycles. MiXCR was run by TCRdb on the 5' RACE reads, yielding one entry per CDR3 protein. The table lists around 1.7 million distinct CDR3 sequences, roughly 30% of them singletons, with about 7.7% in the top ten. The data belong to a study of blood T cells in healthy people across ages.

This sequence was found in a woman aged 25 to 39 in good health. The sequencing input was blood. The rearrangement links TRBV29-1 to TRBJ1-1; D call uncertain. CDR3 bases: TGCAGCCACGGGTCGAACACTGAAGCTTTCTTT. Protein: CSHGSNTEAFF.